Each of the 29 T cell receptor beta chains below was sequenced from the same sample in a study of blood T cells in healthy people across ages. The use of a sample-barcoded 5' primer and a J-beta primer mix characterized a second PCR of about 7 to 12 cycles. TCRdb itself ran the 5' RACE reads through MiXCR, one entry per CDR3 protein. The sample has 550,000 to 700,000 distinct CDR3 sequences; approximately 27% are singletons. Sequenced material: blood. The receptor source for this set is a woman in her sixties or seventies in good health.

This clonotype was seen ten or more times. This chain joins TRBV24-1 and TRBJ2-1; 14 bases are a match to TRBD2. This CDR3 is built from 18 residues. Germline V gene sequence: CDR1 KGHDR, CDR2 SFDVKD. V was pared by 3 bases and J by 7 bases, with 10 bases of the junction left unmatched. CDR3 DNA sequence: TGTGCCACCAGTGATCACGGGACTAGCGGGGGCCGAAGGAATGAGCAGTTCTTC. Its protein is CATSDHGTSGGRRNEQFF.

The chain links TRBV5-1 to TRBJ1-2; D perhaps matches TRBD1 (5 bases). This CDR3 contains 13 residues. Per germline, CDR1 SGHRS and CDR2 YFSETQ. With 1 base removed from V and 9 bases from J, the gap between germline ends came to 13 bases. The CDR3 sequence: CASSLWGTMRYTF. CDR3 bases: TGCGCCAGCAGCTTGTGGGGGACTATGCGCTACACCTTC.

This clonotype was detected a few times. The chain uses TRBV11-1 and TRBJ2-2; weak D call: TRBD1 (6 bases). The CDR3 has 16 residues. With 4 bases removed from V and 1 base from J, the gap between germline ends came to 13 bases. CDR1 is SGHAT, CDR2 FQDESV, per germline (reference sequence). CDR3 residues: CASSYRWTENTGELFF. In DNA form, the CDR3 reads TGTGCCAGCAGCTACCGCTGGACAGAGAACACCGGGGAGCTGTTTTTT.

The CDR3 DNA follows: TGTGCCAGCAGCCACCAGGCCGAAAAACTGTTTTTT. Translated, it gives CASSHQAEKLFF. The chain is built from TRBV3-1 and TRBJ1-4; the D is unclear. Germline CDR1 reads LGHDT; CDR2 reads YNNKEL (reference sequence). The CDR3 has 12 residues. The V and J ends lost 3 bases and 8 bases respectively, with 7 bases between them.

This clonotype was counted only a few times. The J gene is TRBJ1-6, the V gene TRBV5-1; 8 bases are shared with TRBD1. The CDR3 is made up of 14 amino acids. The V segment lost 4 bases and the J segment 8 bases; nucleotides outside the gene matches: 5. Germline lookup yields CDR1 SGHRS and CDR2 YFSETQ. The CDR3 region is CASSNGQGDSPLHF. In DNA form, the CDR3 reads TGCGCCAGCAGCAACGGACAGGGAGATTCACCCCTCCACTTT.

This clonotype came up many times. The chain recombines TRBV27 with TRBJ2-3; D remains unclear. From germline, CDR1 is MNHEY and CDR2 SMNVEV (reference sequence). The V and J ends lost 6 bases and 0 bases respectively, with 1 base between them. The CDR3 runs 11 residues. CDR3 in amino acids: CASRSTDTQYF. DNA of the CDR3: TGTGCCAGCAGGAGCACAGATACGCAGTATTTT.

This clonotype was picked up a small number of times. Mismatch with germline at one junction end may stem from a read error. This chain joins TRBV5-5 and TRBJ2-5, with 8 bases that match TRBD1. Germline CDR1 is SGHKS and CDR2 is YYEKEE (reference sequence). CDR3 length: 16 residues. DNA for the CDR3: TGTACCAGCAGCTTGTGGCCGGCACAGGGGGAAGAGACCCAGTACTTC. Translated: CTSSLWPAQGEETQYF.

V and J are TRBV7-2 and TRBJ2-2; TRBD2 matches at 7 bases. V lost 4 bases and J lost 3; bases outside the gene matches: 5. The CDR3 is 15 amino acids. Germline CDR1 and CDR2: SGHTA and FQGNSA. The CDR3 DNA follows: TGTGCCAGCAGCTGGACTAGTGGTCACACCGGGGAGCTGTTTTTT. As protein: CASSWTSGHTGELFF. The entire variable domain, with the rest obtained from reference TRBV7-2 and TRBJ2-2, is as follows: GAGVSQSPSNKVTEKGKDVELRCDPISGHTALYWYRQSLGQGLEFLIYFQGNSAPDKSGLPSDRFSAERTGGSVSTLTIQRTQQEDSAVYLCASSWTSGHTGELFFGEGSRLTVL.

CDR3 nucleotides: TGTGCCAGCAGTGAGAGACAGGGGAATGAAAAACTGTTTTTT. Amino acid sequence: CASSERQGNEKLFF. This chain links TRBV2 with TRBJ1-4; TRBD1 agrees at 8 bases. The junction had 2 bases not matched to a gene; V was cut back by 3 bases and J by 5 bases. CDR1 is SNHLY, CDR2 FYNNEI, per germline. The CDR3 loop spans 14 amino acids.

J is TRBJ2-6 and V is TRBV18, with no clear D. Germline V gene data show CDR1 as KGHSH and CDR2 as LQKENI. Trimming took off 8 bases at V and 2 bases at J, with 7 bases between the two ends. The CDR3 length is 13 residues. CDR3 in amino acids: CASREAGANVLTF. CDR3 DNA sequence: TGTGCCAGCCGAGAGGCTGGGGCCAACGTCCTGACTTTC.

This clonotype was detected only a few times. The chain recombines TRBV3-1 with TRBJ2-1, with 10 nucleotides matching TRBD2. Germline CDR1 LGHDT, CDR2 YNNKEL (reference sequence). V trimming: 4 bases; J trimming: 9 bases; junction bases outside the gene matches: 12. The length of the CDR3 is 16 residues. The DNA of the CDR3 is TGTGCCAGCAGCCCCCAGGGGCTAGCGGGAGTCGTTGAGCAGTTCTTC. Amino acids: CASSPQGLAGVVEQFF.

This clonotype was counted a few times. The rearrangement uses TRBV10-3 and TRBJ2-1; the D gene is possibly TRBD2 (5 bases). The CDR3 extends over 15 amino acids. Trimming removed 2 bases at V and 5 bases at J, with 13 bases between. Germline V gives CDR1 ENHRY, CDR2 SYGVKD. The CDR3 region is CAISEGSGKNNEQFF. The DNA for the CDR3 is TGTGCCATCAGTGAGGGGAGTGGAAAAAACAATGAGCAGTTCTTC.

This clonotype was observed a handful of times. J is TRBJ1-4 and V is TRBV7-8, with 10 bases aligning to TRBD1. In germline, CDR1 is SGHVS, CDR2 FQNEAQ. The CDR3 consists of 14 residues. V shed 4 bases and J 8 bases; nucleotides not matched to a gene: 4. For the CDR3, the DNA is TGTGCCAGCAGCTGGGGGACAGGGGAGGAAAAACTGTTTTTT. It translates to CASSWGTGEEKLFF.

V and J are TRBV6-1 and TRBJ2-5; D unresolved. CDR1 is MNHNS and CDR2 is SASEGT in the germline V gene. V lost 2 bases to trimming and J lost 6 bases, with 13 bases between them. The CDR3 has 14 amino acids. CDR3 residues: CASSEPAVGKTQYF. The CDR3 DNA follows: TGTGCCAGCAGTGAACCGGCGGTGGGGAAGACCCAGTACTTC.

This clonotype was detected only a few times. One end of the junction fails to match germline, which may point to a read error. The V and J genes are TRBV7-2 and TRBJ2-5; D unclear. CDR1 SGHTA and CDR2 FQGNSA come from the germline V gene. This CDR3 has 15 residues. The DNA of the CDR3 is TGTGCCAGCAGCTTAAGGGTATCTGAGCAAGAGACCCAGTGCTTC. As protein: CASSLRVSEQETQCF.

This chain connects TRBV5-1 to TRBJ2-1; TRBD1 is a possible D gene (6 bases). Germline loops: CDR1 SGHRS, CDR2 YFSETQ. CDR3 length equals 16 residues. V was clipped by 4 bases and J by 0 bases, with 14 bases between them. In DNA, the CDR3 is TGCGCCAGCAGCCTACAGGGACCAAGCTCCTACAATGAGCAGTTCTTC. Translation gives CASSLQGPSSYNEQFF.

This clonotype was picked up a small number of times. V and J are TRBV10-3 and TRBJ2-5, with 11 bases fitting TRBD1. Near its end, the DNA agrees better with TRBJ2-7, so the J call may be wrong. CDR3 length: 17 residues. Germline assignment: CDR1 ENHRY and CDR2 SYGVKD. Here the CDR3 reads CATGGTRDRGSPYEQYF. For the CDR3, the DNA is TGTGCCACCGGGGGGACTCGGGACAGGGGGTCGCCCTACGAGCAGTACTTC.

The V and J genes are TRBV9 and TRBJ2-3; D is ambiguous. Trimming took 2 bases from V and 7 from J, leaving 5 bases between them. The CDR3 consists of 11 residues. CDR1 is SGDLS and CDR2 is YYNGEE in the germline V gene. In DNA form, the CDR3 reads TGTGCCAGCAGCGTGGGATATACGCAGTATTTT. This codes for CASSVGYTQYF.

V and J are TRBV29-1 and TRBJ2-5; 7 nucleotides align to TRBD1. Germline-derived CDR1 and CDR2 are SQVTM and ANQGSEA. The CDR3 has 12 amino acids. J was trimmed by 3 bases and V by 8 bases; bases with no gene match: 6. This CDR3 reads CSLKGAKETQYF. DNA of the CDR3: TGCAGCCTTAAGGGGGCCAAAGAGACCCAGTACTTC.

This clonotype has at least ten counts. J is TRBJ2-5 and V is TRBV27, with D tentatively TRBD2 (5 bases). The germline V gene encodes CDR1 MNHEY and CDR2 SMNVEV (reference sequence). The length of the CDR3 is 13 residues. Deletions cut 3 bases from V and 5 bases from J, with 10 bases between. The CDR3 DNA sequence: TGTGCCAGCAGTTTCGGGATGGGTGAGACCCAGTACTTC. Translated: CASSFGMGETQYF.

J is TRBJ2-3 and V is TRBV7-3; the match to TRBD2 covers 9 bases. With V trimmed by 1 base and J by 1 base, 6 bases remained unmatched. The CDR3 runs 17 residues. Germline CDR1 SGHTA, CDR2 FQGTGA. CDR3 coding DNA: TGTGCCAGCAGCTTAAGAGGCGGGGGGGCCGGCACAGATACGCAGTATTTT. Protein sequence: CASSLRGGGAGTDTQYF. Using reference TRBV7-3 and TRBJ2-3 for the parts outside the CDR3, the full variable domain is GAGVSQTPSNKVTEKGKYVELRCDPISGHTALYWYRQSLGQGPEFLIYFQGTGAADDSGLPNDRFFAVRPEGSVSTLKIQRTERGDSAVYLCASSLRGGGAGTDTQYFGPGTRLTVL.

CDR3 residues: CASRSPPLWDGYTF. The CDR3 DNA sequence: TGCGCCAGCAGGTCCCCACCCTTGTGGGATGGCTACACCTTC. The chain carries TRBV5-1 and TRBJ1-2; D is ambiguous. CDR1 is SGHRS, CDR2 YFSETQ, per germline. This CDR3 comprises 14 residues. Trimming shortened V by 5 bases and J by 6 bases, and 17 bases separated the two germline ends. The full variable domain, completed using reference TRBV5-1 and TRBJ1-2, is KAGVTQTPRYLIKTRGQQVTLSCSPISGHRSVSWYQQTPGQGLQFLFEYFSETQRNKGNFPGRFSGRQFSNSRSEMNVSTLELGDSALYLCASRSPPLWDGYTFGSGTRLTVV.

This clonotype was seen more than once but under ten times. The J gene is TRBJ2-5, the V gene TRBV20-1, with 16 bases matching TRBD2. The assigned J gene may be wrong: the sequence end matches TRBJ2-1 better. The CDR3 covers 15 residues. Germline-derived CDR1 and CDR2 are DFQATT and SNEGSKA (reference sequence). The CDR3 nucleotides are TGCAGTGCGGCCGGGACTAGCGGGGGGGCAGATGAGCAGTTCTTC. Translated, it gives CSAAGTSGGADEQFF.

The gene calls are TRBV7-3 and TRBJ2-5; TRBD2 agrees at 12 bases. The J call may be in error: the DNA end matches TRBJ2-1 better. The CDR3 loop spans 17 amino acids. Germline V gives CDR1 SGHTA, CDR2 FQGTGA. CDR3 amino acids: CASSLTRLAGVGNEQFF. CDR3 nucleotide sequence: TGTGCCAGCAGCTTAACCCGACTAGCGGGAGTAGGTAATGAGCAGTTCTTC.

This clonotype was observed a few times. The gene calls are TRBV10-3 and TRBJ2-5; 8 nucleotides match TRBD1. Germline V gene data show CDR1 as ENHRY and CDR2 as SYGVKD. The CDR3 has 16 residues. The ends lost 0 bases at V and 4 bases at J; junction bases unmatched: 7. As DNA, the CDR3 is TGTGCCATCAGTGAGTCCACAGGGGGTTTTCGAGAGACCCAGTACTTC. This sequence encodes CAISESTGGFRETQYF.

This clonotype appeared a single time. The CDR3 DNA is TGCAGCGTAGCAGGACTAGCGGATATGTATTTT. This codes for CSVAGLADMYF. The chain carries TRBV29-1 and TRBJ2-3, with 10 bases fitting TRBD2. The CDR3 length is 11 residues. Trimming took 6 bases from V and 14 from J; bases not matched to a gene: 8. Germline V gene data show CDR1 as SQVTM and CDR2 as ANQGSEA.

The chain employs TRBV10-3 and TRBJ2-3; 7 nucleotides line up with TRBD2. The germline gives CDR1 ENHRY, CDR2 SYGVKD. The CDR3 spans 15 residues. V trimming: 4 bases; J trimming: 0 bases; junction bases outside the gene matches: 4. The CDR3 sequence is CAISGSGVSTDTQYF. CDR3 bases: TGTGCCATCAGTGGGAGCGGGGTGAGCACAGATACGCAGTATTTT.

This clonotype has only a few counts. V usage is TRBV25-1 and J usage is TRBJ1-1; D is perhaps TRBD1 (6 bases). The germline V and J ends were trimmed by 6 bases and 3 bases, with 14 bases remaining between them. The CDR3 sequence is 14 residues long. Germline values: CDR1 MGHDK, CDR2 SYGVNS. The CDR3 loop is CASRKQGSYTEAFF. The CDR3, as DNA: TGTGCCAGCAGAAAACAGGGCTCGTACACTGAAGCTTTCTTT.

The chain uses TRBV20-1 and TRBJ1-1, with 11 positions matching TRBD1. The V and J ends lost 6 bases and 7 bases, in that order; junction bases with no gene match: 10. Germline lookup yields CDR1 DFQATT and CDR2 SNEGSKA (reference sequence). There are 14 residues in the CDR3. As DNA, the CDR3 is TGCAGTGCCAAAAGGGACAGGGGGAGGTATGAAGCTTTCTTT. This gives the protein CSAKRDRGRYEAFF.